This entry lists 3 T cell receptor beta chains sequenced from one sample in a study of cytomegalovirus exposure and HLA in healthy donors. The repertoire was sequenced with immunoSEQ multiplex PCR; TCRdb's copy has only in-frame clones and lacks some. The table lists around 110,000 clones, about 88% of them singletons. Sequencing was performed on PBMCs. These receptors originate from a woman aged 18-29 years in good health and CMV-seropositive.

V gene TRBV27 combines with J gene TRBJ1-6; TRBD1 is a possible D gene (5 bases). The V end lost 3 bases, the J end lost 9 bases, and 9 bases lay between the germline ends. The CDR3 has 13 amino acids. Germline V CDR1 and CDR2: MNHEY, SMNVEV (reference sequence). As DNA, the CDR3 is TGTGCCAGCAGTTTGTCAGGGATTTCACCCCTCCACTTT. Encoded protein: CASSLSGISPLHF.

This rearrangement joins TRBV4-3 to TRBJ1-5; D perhaps matches TRBD1 (6 bases). Germline V CDR1 and CDR2: LGHNA, YSLEER. The CDR3 covers 15 residues. V lost 1 base to trimming and J lost 0 bases, with 7 bases between them. For the CDR3, the DNA is TGCGCCAGCAGCCAAGGACAGGATAGCAATCAGCCCCAGCATTTT. Amino acid sequence: CASSQGQDSNQPQHF.

The V gene is TRBV28, the J gene TRBJ2-5; TRBD2 aligns across 15 bases. The CDR3 spans 16 residues. J gave up 6 bases and V 6 bases, and 8 bases lay outside the gene matches. The germline V gene encodes CDR1 MDHEN and CDR2 SYDVKM. This chain's CDR3 is CASRLGTSGGRKTQYF. For the CDR3, the DNA is TGTGCCAGCAGACTCGGGACTAGCGGGGGGCGGAAGACCCAGTACTTC.